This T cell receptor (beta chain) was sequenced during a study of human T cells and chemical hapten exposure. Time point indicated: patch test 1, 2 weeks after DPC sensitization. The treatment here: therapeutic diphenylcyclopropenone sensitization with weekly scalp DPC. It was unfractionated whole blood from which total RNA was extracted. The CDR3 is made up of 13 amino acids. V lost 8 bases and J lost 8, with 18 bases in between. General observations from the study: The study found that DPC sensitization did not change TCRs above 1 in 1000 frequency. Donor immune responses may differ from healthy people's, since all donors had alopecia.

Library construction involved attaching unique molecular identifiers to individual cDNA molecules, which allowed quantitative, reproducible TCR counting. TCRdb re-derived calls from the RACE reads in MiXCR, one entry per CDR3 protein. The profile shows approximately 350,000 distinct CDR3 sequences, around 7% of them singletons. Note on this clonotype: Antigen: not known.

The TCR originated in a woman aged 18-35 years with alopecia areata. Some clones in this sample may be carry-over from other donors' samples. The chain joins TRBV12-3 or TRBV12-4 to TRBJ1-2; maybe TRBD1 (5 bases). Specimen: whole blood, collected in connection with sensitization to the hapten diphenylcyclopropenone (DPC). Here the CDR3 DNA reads TGTGCCAGCCAGACCCTAGGGGCGCAAGGCTACACCTTC. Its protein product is CASQTLGAQGYTF.